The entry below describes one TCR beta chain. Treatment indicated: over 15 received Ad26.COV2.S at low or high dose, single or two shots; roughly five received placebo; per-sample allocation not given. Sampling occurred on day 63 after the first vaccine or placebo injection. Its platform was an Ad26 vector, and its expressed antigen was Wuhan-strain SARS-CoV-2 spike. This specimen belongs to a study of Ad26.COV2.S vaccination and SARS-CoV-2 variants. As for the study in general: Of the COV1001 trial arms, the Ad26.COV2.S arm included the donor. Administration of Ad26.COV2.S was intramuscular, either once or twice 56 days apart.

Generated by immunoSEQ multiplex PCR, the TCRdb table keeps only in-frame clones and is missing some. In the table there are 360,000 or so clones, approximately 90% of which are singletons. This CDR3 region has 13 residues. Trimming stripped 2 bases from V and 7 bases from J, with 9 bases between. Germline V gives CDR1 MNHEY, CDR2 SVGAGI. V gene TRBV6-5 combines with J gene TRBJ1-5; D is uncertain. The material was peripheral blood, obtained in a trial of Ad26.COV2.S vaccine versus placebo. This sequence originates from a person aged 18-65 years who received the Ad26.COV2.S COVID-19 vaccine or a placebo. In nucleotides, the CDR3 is TGTGCCAGCAGTTACGGGCCCGCCCAGCCCCAGCATTTT. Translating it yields CASSYGPAQPQHF.